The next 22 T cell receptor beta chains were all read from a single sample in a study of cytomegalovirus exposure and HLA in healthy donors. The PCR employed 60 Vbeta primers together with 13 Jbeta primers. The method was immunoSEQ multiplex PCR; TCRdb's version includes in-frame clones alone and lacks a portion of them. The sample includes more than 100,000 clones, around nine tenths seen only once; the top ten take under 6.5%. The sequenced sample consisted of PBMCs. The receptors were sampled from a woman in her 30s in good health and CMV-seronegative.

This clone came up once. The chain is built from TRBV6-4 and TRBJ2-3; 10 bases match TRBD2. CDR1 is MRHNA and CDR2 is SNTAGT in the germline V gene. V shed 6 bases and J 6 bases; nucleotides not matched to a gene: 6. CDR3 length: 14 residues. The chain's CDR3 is CASSERGGSDTQYF. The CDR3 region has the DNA TGTGCCAGCAGCGAGCGGGGGGGCTCGGATACGCAGTATTTT.

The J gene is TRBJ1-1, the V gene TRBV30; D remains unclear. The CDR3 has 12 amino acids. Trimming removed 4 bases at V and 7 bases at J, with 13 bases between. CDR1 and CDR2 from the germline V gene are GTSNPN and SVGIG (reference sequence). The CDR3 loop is CAWNSRGIEAFF. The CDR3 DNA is TGTGCCTGGAACTCCCGGGGAATTGAAGCTTTCTTT.

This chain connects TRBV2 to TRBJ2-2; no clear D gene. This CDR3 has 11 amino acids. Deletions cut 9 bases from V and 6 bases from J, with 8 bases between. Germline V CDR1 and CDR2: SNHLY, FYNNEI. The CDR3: CASGRAGELFF. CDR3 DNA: TGTGCCAGTGGGCGAGCCGGGGAGCTGTTTTTT. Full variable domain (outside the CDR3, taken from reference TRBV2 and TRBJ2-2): EPEVTQTPSHQVTQMGQEVILRCVPISNHLYFYWYRQILGQKVEFLVSFYNNEISEKSEIFDDQFSVERPDGSNFTLKIRSTKLEDSAMYFCASGRAGELFFGEGSRLTVL.

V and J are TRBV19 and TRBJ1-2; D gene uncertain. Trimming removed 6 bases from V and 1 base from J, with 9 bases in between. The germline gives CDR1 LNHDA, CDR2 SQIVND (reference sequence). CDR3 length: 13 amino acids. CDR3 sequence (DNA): TGTGCCAGTAGCCGAGGGAATAACTATGGCTACACCTTC. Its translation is CASSRGNNYGYTF.

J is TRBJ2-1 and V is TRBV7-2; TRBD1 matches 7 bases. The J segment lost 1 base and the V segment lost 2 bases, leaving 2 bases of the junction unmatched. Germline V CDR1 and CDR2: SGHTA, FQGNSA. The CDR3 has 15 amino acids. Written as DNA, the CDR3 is TGTGCCAGCAGCTTATGGGGACAGTCCTACAATGAGCAGTTCTTC. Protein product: CASSLWGQSYNEQFF.

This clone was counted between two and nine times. For the CDR3, the DNA is TGTGCCATCAGTGAAAACCAGGGGACTAATGAAAAACTGTTTTTT. It codes for CAISENQGTNEKLFF. The genes are TRBV10-3 and TRBJ1-4, with D tentatively TRBD1 (6 bases). The germline gives CDR1 ENHRY, CDR2 SYGVKD. The V end lost 3 bases, the J end lost 2 bases, and 10 bases lay between the germline ends. This CDR3 spans 15 amino acids.

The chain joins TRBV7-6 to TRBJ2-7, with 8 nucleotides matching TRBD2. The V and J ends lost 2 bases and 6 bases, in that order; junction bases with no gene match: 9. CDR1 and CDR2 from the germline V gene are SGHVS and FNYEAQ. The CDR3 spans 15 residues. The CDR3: CASSLSGRGDSEQYF. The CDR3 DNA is TGTGCCAGCAGCTTAAGTGGGCGGGGGGATAGCGAGCAGTACTTC.

CDR3 sequence: CASGGTATNEKLFF. In DNA, the CDR3 is TGTGCCAGCGGCGGGACCGCAACTAATGAAAAACTGTTTTTT. The chain joins TRBV28 to TRBJ1-4; TRBD1 might be the D (5 bases). This CDR3 has 14 amino acids. Per germline, CDR1 MDHEN and CDR2 SYDVKM. The V and J ends lost 8 bases and 0 bases respectively, with 10 bases between them. Complete variable domain (other parts from reference TRBV28 and TRBJ1-4): DVKVTQSSRYLVKRTGEKVFLECVQDMDHENMFWYRQDPGLGLRLIYFSYDVKMKEKGDIPEGYSVSREKKERFSLILESASTNQTSMYLCASGGTATNEKLFFGSGTQLSVL.

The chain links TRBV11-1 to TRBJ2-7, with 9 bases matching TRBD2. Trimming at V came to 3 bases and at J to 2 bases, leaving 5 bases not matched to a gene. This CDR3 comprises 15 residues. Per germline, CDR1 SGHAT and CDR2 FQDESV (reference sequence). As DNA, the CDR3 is TGTGCCAGCAGCTTCGCTAGCGGGGATACCTACGAGCAGTACTTC. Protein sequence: CASSFASGDTYEQYF.

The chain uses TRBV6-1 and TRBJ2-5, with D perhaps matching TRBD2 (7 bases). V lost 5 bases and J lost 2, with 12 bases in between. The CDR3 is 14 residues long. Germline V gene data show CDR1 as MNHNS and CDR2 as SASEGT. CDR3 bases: TGTGCCAGCAGTCACAGGGAGGGACAAGAGACCCAGTACTTC. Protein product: CASSHREGQETQYF.

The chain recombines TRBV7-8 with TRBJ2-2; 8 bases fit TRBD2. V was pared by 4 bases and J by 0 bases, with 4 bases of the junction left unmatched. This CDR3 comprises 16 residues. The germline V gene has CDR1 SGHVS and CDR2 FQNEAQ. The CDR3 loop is CASSSGRVSNTGELFF. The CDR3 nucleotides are TGTGCCAGCAGCTCCGGGAGGGTTTCGAACACCGGGGAGCTGTTTTTT.

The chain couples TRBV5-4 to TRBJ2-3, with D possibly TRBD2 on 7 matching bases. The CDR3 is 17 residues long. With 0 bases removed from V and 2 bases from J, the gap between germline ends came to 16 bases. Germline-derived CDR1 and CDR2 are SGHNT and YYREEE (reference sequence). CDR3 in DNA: TGTGCCAGCAGCTTGGCCCGGGGGGCGATTAACACAGATACGCAGTATTTT. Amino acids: CASSLARGAINTDTQYF. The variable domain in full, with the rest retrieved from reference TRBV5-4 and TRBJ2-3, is ETGVTQSPTHLIKTRGQQVTLRCSSQSGHNTVSWYQQALGQGPQFIFQYYREEENGRGNFPPRFSGLQFPNYSSELNVNALELDDSALYLCASSLARGAINTDTQYFGPGTRLTVL.

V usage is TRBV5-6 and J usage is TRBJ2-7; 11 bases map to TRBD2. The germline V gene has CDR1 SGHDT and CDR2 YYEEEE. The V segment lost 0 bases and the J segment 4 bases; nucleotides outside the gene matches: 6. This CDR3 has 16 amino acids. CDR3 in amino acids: CASSLVGASGRYEQYF. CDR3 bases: TGTGCCAGCAGCTTGGTAGGGGCTAGCGGGAGGTACGAGCAGTACTTC. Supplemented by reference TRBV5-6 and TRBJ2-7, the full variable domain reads DAGVTQSPTHLIKTRGQQVTLRCSPKSGHDTVSWYQQALGQGPQFIFQYYEEEERQRGNFPDRFSGHQFPNYSSELNVNALLLGDSALYLCASSLVGASGRYEQYFGPGTRLTVT.

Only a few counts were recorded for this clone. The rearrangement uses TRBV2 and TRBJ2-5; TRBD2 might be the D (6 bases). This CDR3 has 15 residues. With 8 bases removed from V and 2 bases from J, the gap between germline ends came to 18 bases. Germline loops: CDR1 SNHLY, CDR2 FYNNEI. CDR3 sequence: CASGGVSGAQETQYF. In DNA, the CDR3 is TGTGCCAGCGGTGGGGTGTCGGGAGCACAAGAGACCCAGTACTTC.

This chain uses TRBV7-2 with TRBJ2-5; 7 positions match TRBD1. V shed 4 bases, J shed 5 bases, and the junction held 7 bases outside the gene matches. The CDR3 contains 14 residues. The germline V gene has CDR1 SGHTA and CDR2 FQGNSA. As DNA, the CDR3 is TGTGCCAGCAGCTCTACAGGGGCTAGGGAGACCCAGTACTTC. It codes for CASSSTGARETQYF. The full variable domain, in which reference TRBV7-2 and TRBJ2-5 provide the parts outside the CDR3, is GAGVSQSPSNKVTEKGKDVELRCDPISGHTALYWYRQSLGQGLEFLIYFQGNSAPDKSGLPSDRFSAERTGGSVSTLTIQRTQQEDSAVYLCASSSTGARETQYFGPGTRLLVL.

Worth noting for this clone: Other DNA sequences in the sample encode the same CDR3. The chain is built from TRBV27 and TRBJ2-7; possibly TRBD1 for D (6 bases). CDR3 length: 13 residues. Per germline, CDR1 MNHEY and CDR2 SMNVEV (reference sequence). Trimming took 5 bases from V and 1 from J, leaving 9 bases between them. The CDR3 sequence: CASSLQGSYEQYF. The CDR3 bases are TGTGCCAGCAGTCTACAGGGATCCTACGAGCAGTACTTC.

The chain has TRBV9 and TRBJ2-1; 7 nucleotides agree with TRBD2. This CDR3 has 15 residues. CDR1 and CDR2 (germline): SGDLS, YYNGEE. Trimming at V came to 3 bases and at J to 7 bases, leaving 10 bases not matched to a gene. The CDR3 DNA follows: TGTGCCAGCAGCGCGGCGGGAGTATCCCGGAATGAGCAGTTCTTC. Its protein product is CASSAAGVSRNEQFF.

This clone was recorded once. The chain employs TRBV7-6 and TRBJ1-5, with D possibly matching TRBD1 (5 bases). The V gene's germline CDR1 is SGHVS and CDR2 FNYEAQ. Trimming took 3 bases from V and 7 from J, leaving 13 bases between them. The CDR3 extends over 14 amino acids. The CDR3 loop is CASSFEGTGQPQHF. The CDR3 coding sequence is TGTGCCAGCAGCTTTGAGGGGACTGGGCAGCCCCAGCATTTT.

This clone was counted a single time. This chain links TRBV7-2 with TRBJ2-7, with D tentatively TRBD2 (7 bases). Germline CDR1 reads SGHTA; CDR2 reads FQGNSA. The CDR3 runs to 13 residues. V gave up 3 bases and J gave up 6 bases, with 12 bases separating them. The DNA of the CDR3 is TGTGCCAGCAGCTTGCGGGGGCCATCCGAGCAGTACTTC. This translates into CASSLRGPSEQYF.

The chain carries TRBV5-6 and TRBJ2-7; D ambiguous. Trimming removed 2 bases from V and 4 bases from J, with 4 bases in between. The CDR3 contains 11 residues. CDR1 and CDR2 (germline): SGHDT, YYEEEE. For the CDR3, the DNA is TGTGCCAGCAGCTTCAAATACGAGCAGTACTTC. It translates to CASSFKYEQYF.

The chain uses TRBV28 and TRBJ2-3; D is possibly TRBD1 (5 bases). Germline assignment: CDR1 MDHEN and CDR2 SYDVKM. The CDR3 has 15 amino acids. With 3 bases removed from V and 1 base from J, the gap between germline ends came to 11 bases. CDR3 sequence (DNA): TGTGCCAGCAGTTTTGCAGGGATCGGCACAGATACGCAGTATTTT. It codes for CASSFAGIGTDTQYF.

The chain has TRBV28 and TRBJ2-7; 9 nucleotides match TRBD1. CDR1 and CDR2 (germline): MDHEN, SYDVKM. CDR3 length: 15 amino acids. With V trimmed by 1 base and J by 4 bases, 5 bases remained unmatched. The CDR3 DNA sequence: TGTGCCAGCAGTTTATCGGGGACAGGGCAATACGAGCAGTACTTC. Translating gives CASSLSGTGQYEQYF.